The entry below describes one TCR beta chain. What it recognizes is unknown. These data come from a study of shared clonotypes between healthy human individuals. CDR1 is SGHRS, CDR2 YFSETQ, per germline. This CDR3 has 14 amino acids. Trimming shortened V by 0 bases and J by 3 bases, and 10 bases separated the two germline ends. TCRdb's copy holds only in-frame clones and misses some; the assay was immunoSEQ multiplex PCR. The sample shows a few million clones, 80% to 95% of them seen only once. Study-level findings and limits: Non-shared clonotypes showed lower generation probabilities than clonotypes common to all four donors.

The sample comprised naive CD4+ T cells from PBMCs. Described subset: CD45RA+ positively selected. The V gene is TRBV5-1, the J gene TRBJ2-7; D call uncertain. The receptor comes from a young man in good health. Some clones in this sample may be carry-over from other donors' samples. CDR3 region: CASSLGRQLYEQYF. In nucleotides, the CDR3 is TGCGCCAGCAGCTTGGGCCGGCAGCTCTACGAGCAGTACTTC.